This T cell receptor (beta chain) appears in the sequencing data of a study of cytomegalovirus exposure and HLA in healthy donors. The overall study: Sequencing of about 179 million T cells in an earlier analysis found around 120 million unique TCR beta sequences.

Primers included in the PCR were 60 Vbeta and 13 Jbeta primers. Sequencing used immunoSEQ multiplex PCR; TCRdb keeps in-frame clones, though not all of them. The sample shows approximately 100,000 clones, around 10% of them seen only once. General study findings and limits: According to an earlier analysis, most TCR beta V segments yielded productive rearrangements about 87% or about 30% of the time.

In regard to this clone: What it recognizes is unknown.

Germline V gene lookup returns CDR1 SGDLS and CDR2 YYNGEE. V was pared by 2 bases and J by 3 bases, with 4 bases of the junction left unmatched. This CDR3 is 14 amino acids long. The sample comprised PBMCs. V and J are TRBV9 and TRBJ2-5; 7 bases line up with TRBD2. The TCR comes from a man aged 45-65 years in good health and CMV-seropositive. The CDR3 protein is CASSVRLAEETQYF. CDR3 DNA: TGTGCCAGCAGCGTGCGACTAGCAGAAGAGACCCAGTACTTC.